This entry is about one T cell receptor beta chain. CDR1 SGHRS and CDR2 YFSETQ come from the germline V gene. The V gene lost 0 bases and the J gene lost 6 bases, with 4 bases spanning the gap. The length of the CDR3 is 12 residues. This specimen comes from a study of OX40 agonist ivuxolimab in advanced cancers. Study-wide background: Every 2 weeks, patients got intravenous ivuxolimab at one of six dose levels (0.01-10 mg/kg). Patients with hepatocellular carcinoma, melanoma, renal cell or head and neck cancer made up the dose-escalation patients. Under the entry rules, prior anti-PD-1, anti-PD-L1 or anti-CTLA-4 therapy was allowed, and 40% had some. A partial response was reached by three patients: one with hepatocellular carcinoma and two with cutaneous melanoma.

Here immunoSEQ multiplex PCR was the method, and the copy in TCRdb shows in-frame clones only, minus some. This table has tens of thousands of clones, approximately 91% appearing once. The TCR was taken from an adult with an advanced solid tumor such as melanoma, head and neck, liver or kidney cancer. Sequenced material: CD4+ or CD8+ T cells sorted from blood, taken in a trial of the OX40 agonist ivuxolimab. The chain couples TRBV5-1 to TRBJ2-1, with unresolved D. The CDR3 bases are TGCGCCAGCAGCTTGGGGCGCAATGAGCAGTTCTTC. Translation: CASSLGRNEQFF.